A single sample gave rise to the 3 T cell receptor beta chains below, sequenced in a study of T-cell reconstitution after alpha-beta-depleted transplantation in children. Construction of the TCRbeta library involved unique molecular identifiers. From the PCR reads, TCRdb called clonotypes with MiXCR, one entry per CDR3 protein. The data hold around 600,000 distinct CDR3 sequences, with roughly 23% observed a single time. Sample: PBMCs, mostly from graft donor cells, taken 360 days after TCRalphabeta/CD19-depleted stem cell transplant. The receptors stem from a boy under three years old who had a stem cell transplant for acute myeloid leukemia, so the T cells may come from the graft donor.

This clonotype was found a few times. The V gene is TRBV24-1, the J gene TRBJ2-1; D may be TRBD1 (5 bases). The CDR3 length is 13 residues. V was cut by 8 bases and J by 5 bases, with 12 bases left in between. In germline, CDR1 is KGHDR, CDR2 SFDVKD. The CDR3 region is CATMGRRNNEQFF. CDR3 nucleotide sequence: TGTGCCACCATGGGGCGTCGAAACAATGAGCAGTTCTTC.

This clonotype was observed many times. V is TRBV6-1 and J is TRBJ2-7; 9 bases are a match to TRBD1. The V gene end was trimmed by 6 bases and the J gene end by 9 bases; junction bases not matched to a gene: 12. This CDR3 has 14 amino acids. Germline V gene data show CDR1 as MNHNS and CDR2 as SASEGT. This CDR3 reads CASSETGTGIRQYV. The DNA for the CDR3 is TGTGCCAGCAGCGAAACCGGGACAGGGATACGGCAGTACGTC.

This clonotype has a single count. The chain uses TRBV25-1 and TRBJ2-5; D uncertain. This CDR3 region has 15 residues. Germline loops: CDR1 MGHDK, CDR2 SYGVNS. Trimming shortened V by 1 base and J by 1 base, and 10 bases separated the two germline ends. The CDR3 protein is CASSESTAAQETQYF. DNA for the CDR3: TGTGCCAGCAGTGAATCGACGGCAGCCCAAGAGACCCAGTACTTC.